This record looks at one T cell receptor (beta chain) sequence and its context. TCRdb keeps only in-frame clones here, not all; method: immunoSEQ multiplex PCR. This table has around 35,000 clones, around 63% appearing once. These data come from a study of STAT5B mutations in CD4+ large granular lymphocyte leukemia. This CDR3 contains 11 residues. Germline V CDR1 and CDR2: ENHRY, SYGVKD. V gave up 3 bases and J gave up 5 bases, with 5 bases separating them. The sample consisted of CD4+ T cells from blood buffy coats. The source is a human donor in good health. The V and J genes are TRBV10-3 and TRBJ2-7; no reliable D call. CDR3 residues: CAISDGNEQYF. The DNA for the CDR3 is TGTGCCATCAGTGATGGGAACGAGCAGTACTTC.